This TCR beta chain was found in a study of shared clonotypes between healthy human individuals. General observations from the study: Shared clonotypes across all four donors exceeded non-shared ones in generation probability.

V lost 3 bases and J 11 bases, leaving 13 bases between the germline ends. This CDR3 is 11 amino acids long. CDR1 SQVTM and CDR2 ANQGSEA come from the germline V gene. Comment on this clone: Antigen unknown.

Per the authors' pipeline: From ImmunoSEQ came sequences covering only the junction and carrying no quality scores, so filtering differed. Profiled with immunoSEQ multiplex PCR; TCRdb holds only in-frame clones, not every one. For V, J and clone size, that table is used; D and trimming come from the DNA. Here the sample spans about 2.4 million clones, 80% to 95% being singletons. The clonotype originates from a man younger than 35 in good health. Some clones in this sample may be carry-over from other donors' samples. The sequenced material came from naive CD4+ T cells from PBMCs. As for subset: CD45RA+ positively selected. The chain employs TRBV29-1 and TRBJ1-1, with D tentatively TRBD1 (5 bases). The CDR3 sequence is CSVDSGGGAFF. CDR3 sequence (DNA): TGCAGCGTTGATAGCGGGGGGGGTGCTTTCTTT.